Following are 15 T cell receptor beta chains from one sample sequenced in a study of beta chain features in type 1 diabetes. Reverse transcription of all isolated RNA meant that expressed TCRB transcripts were sequenced. Measured with immunoSEQ multiplex PCR; TCRdb has only the in-frame clones, and not every one. This sample carries 140,000 or so clones, 9% to 9.5% of them seen once, and the ten largest clones take roughly 0.69%. Sequencing was done on a sample of central memory CD4+ T cells from blood. Receptor source: a man younger than 35 in good health.

The chain uses TRBV5-8 and TRBJ1-2; D ambiguous. The germline CDR1 and CDR2 sequences are SGHTS and YDEGEE. This CDR3 comprises 11 residues. V shed 4 bases and J shed 3 bases, with 4 bases lying between them. The CDR3 loop is CASSPDYGYTF. CDR3 sequence (DNA): TGTGCCAGCAGCCCGGACTATGGCTACACCTTC.

This clone was recorded a few times. This rearrangement joins TRBV7-2 to TRBJ2-3; 8 positions agree with TRBD2. The V gene's germline CDR1 is SGHTA and CDR2 FQGNSA. V lost 2 bases to trimming and J lost 0 bases; unmatched junction nucleotides: 4. The CDR3 has 16 amino acids. CDR3 protein: CASSLTVAGSTDTQYF. CDR3 nucleotide sequence: TGTGCCAGCAGCTTAACGGTAGCGGGAAGCACAGATACGCAGTATTTT.

V is TRBV7-8 and J is TRBJ2-3; tentatively, D is TRBD2 (5 bases). This CDR3 spans 14 amino acids. Germline V lookup: CDR1 SGHVS, CDR2 FQNEAQ. The V gene lost 5 bases and the J gene lost 1 base, with 10 bases spanning the gap. This chain's CDR3 is CASSLSGRTDTQYF. CDR3 coding DNA: TGTGCCAGCAGCCTGAGCGGCCGCACAGATACGCAGTATTTT.

The table lists this clone with a few counts. J is TRBJ1-2 and V is TRBV28, with D maybe TRBD1 (6 bases). CDR1 and CDR2 from the germline V gene are MDHEN and SYDVKM. The CDR3 is 13 residues long. V was cut by 5 bases and J by 3 bases, with 10 bases left in between. The CDR3 sequence is CASSLQGDYGYTF. CDR3 nucleotide sequence: TGTGCCAGCAGTCTACAGGGTGACTATGGCTACACCTTC.

V and J are TRBV19 and TRBJ2-7; the match to TRBD1 covers 10 bases. This CDR3 contains 15 residues. Germline-derived CDR1 and CDR2 are LNHDA and SQIVND (reference sequence). The trim removed 7 bases at V and 4 bases at J, leaving 10 bases unmatched. CDR3 residues: CASTVTGDRGYEQYF. CDR3 nucleotides: TGTGCCAGTACGGTCACCGGGGACAGGGGTTACGAGCAGTACTTC.

With regard to this clone: This specimen includes other DNA sequences encoding the same CDR3. The rearrangement links TRBV7-9 to TRBJ2-5, with unresolved D. V lost 1 base, J lost 4 bases, and 7 bases lay in between. The germline gives CDR1 SEHNR, CDR2 FQNEAQ (reference sequence). The CDR3 totals 13 residues. The CDR3 DNA sequence: TGTGCCAGCAGCTTAGGATCCGGAGAGACCCAGTACTTC. Translated: CASSLGSGETQYF.

This clone was recorded a few times. The CDR3 bases are TGCGCCAGCACCTATCTAGCGGGGGGGACCGAGACCCAGTACTTC. Its translation is CASTYLAGGTETQYF. The chain is built from TRBV5-1 and TRBJ2-5; 12 bases align to TRBD2. There are 15 residues in the CDR3. V was clipped by 6 bases and J by 5 bases; unmatched bases: 8. Germline CDR1 is SGHRS and CDR2 is YFSETQ. The whole variable domain, remainder taken from reference TRBV5-1 and TRBJ2-5, is KAGVTQTPRYLIKTRGQQVTLSCSPISGHRSVSWYQQTPGQGLQFLFEYFSETQRNKGNFPGRFSGRQFSNSRSEMNVSTLELGDSALYLCASTYLAGGTETQYFGPGTRLLVL.

This clone was counted between two and nine times. The chain is built from TRBV28 and TRBJ2-6; D might be TRBD1 (6 bases). V lost 8 bases, J lost 1 base, and 12 bases lay in between. CDR1 and CDR2 from the germline V gene are MDHEN and SYDVKM. This CDR3 has 15 amino acids. CDR3 sequence reads: CASSQRGSGANVLTF. The CDR3 DNA follows: TGTGCCAGCTCCCAAAGGGGGTCTGGGGCCAACGTCCTGACTTTC. Supplemented by reference TRBV28 and TRBJ2-6, the full variable domain reads DVKVTQSSRYLVKRTGEKVFLECVQDMDHENMFWYRQDPGLGLRLIYFSYDVKMKEKGDIPEGYSVSREKKERFSLILESASTNQTSMYLCASSQRGSGANVLTFGAGSRLTVL.

This rearrangement joins TRBV11-3 to TRBJ2-3, with D perhaps TRBD1 (6 bases). V lost 5 bases and J 5 bases, leaving 11 bases between the germline ends. This CDR3 region has 13 residues. Germline loops: CDR1 SGHNT, CDR2 YENEEA. In nucleotides, the CDR3 is TGTGCCAGCAGCAGGACAGCCCAAGATACGCAGTATTTT. It translates to CASSRTAQDTQYF.

This clone was detected only a few times. The CDR3 here is CASSLRPEVSYEQYF. Written as DNA, the CDR3 is TGCGCCAGCAGCCTCCGACCCGAGGTTTCCTACGAGCAGTACTTC. The chain is built from TRBV4-1 and TRBJ2-7; D gene unclear. Trimming cost V 4 bases and J 1 base, with 14 bases left between them. Germline V CDR1 and CDR2: MGHRA, YSYEKL. The CDR3 covers 15 residues.

This chain connects TRBV14 to TRBJ2-2; no reliable D call. Germline V gives CDR1 SGHDN, CDR2 FVKESK. The V and J ends lost 3 bases and 5 bases respectively, with 4 bases between them. The CDR3 spans 12 residues. The CDR3 sequence is CASSHSTGELFF. DNA for the CDR3: TGTGCCAGCAGCCACTCGACCGGGGAGCTGTTTTTT.

This clone was seen repeatedly, ten times or more. The chain recombines TRBV7-9 with TRBJ2-1; the D gene is possibly TRBD1 (6 bases). Trimming took 3 bases from V and 6 from J, leaving 9 bases between them. The CDR3 consists of 13 residues. Per the germline V gene, CDR1 is SEHNR and CDR2 is FQNEAQ (reference sequence). This chain's CDR3 is CASSFQGSNEQFF. DNA for the CDR3: TGTGCCAGCAGCTTCCAGGGGAGCAATGAGCAGTTCTTC. The full variable domain, completed using reference TRBV7-9 and TRBJ2-1, is DTGVSQNPRHKITKRGQNVTFRCDPISEHNRLYWYRQTLGQGPEFLTYFQNEAQLEKSRLLSDRFSAERPKGSFSTLEIQRTEQGDSAMYLCASSFQGSNEQFFGPGTRLTVL.

This clone was observed a handful of times. The sample holds other DNA sequences that translate to the same CDR3. The rearrangement links TRBV25-1 to TRBJ1-2, with a possible D match to TRBD1 (5 bases). Trimming took off 4 bases at V and 4 bases at J, with 10 bases between the two ends. The CDR3 has 13 residues. Germline V gives CDR1 MGHDK, CDR2 SYGVNS. The CDR3 loop is CASSAQGGYGYTF. The CDR3 DNA reads as TGTGCCAGCAGTGCTCAGGGAGGCTATGGCTACACCTTC.

This clone was counted only a few times. No DNA is shown, since the ends of the CDR3 on it are uncertain; the CDR3 is the one TCRdb lists. The chain joins TRBV5-4 to TRBJ2-2; the table's D call TRBD2 went unverified against the DNA. CDR1 is SGHNT, CDR2 YYREEE, per germline (reference sequence). The CDR3 is 15 amino acids in total, end residues counted. The CDR3 sequence: CASSFLWGTAGELFF.

This clone was found a few times. J is TRBJ2-7 and V is TRBV9, with D possibly matching TRBD2 (5 bases). The CDR3 contains 16 residues. Looked up from germline, CDR1 is SGDLS and CDR2 is YYNGEE. V was pared by 0 bases and J by 3 bases, with 16 bases between. CDR3 sequence reads: CASSVGPDIEGYEQYF. CDR3 coding DNA: TGTGCCAGCAGCGTAGGGCCCGATATAGAGGGCTACGAGCAGTACTTC.